These 32 T cell receptor beta chains originate from one sample sequenced in a study of a mutant IDH1 vaccine in newly diagnosed glioma. Profiled with immunoSEQ multiplex PCR; TCRdb holds only in-frame clones, not every one. The table includes some 48,000 clones, approximately 80% detected once. This sample's time point: week 35, safety follow-up. The content of each vaccine dose was 300 ug of mutant IDH1 20-mer peptide, and topical imiquimod accompanied it. Antigens of these TCRs are unknown. Material: PBMCs, obtained from a glioma patient whose treatment included an IDH1 peptide vaccine. The receptor set was obtained from a man in his forties with glioma.

The chain joins TRBV10-3 to TRBJ2-7, with a possible D match to TRBD1 (5 bases). CDR3 length: 14 residues. V was trimmed by 6 bases and J by 0 bases, leaving 12 bases between them. Germline-derived CDR1 and CDR2 are ENHRY and SYGVKD. The DNA of the CDR3 is TGTGCCATCAGAGAACAGGCTAACTCCTACGAGCAGTACTTC. This translates into CAIREQANSYEQYF.

The chain couples TRBV29-1 to TRBJ1-1; D remains ambiguous. V lost 3 bases, J lost 0 bases, and 8 bases lay in between. CDR1 SQVTM and CDR2 ANQGSEA come from the germline V gene. The CDR3 is made up of 13 amino acids. The CDR3 DNA is TGCAGCGTTGATGCGGTAATGAACACTGAAGCTTTCTTT. Translated, it gives CSVDAVMNTEAFF.

The DNA of the CDR3 is TGTGCCAGCAGCTTAGTATTGGGGGTCTCCTACAATGAGCAGTTCTTC. It is translated as CASSLVLGVSYNEQFF. The chain combines TRBV11-2 with TRBJ2-1; perhaps D is TRBD1 or TRBD2 (5 bases each). Trimming removed 1 base at V and 0 bases at J, with 10 bases between. Germline V gene sequence: CDR1 SGHAT, CDR2 FQNNGV. This CDR3 is built from 16 residues.

The V and J genes are TRBV2 and TRBJ2-2; D gene unclear. The ends were cut back, 7 bases at V and 5 bases at J, with 14 bases in the middle. The germline gives CDR1 SNHLY, CDR2 FYNNEI. The CDR3 runs 14 residues. CDR3 residues: CASKGSTGTGELFF. CDR3 coding DNA: TGTGCCAGCAAGGGATCGACTGGGACCGGGGAGCTGTTTTTT.

This clone was observed a few times. This chain joins TRBV5-1 and TRBJ1-6; 7 nucleotides agree with TRBD1. Germline V gene lookup returns CDR1 SGHRS and CDR2 YFSETQ. CDR3 length equals 15 residues. The trim removed 4 bases at V and 4 bases at J, leaving 5 bases unmatched. This CDR3 is CASSRTGQYNSPLHF. The CDR3 bases are TGCGCCAGCAGCCGGACGGGACAGTATAATTCACCCCTCCACTTT.

The chain recombines TRBV5-1 with TRBJ1-1; perhaps TRBD1 as D (5 bases). CDR1 is SGHRS, CDR2 YFSETQ, per germline. This CDR3 is built from 14 residues. The V and J ends lost 4 bases and 2 bases respectively, with 12 bases between them. The CDR3 loop reads CASSAGTSNTEAFF. As DNA, the CDR3 is TGCGCCAGCAGCGCCGGGACGTCCAACACTGAAGCTTTCTTT.

The sample holds a few counts of this clone. The V and J genes are TRBV2 and TRBJ1-6; the D is unclear. Trimming shortened V by 8 bases and J by 6 bases, and 8 bases separated the two germline ends. Per the germline V gene, CDR1 is SNHLY and CDR2 is FYNNEI. This CDR3 is 12 amino acids long. The CDR3 DNA reads TGTGCCAGCTCCCAGATTAATTCACCCCTCCACTTT. As protein: CASSQINSPLHF.

Comments on this clone: Distinct nucleotide sequences in the sample also encode this CDR3. This chain uses TRBV10-1 with TRBJ2-7; a possible D gene is TRBD1 (6 bases). The length of the CDR3 is 11 residues. The germline V gene encodes CDR1 WNHNN and CDR2 SYGVQD (reference sequence). V was pared by 3 bases and J by 6 bases, with 6 bases between. The CDR3 bases are TGCGCCAGCAGTGACAGGGGCGAGCAGTACTTC. This codes for CASSDRGEQYF.

This chain uses TRBV27 with TRBJ1-1; D uncertain. V lost 1 base, J lost 1 base, and 10 bases lay in between. Looked up from germline, CDR1 is MNHEY and CDR2 is SMNVEV (reference sequence). The CDR3 totals 15 residues. CDR3 residues: CASSLLAATNTEAFF. The CDR3 DNA reads as TGTGCCAGCAGTTTATTAGCCGCTACGAACACTGAAGCTTTCTTT.

The V call is TRBV2, the J call TRBJ1-1, with 8 nucleotides matching TRBD1. Germline loops: CDR1 SNHLY, CDR2 FYNNEI. CDR3 length: 15 amino acids. V shed 6 bases, J shed 2 bases, and the junction held 8 bases outside the gene matches. This CDR3 is CASRREGQANTEAFF. The CDR3 region has the DNA TGTGCCAGCAGGCGCGAGGGACAGGCAAACACTGAAGCTTTCTTT.

The chain combines TRBV6-1 with TRBJ1-1, with D possibly being TRBD1 (5 bases). The CDR3 length is 16 residues. The germline V and J ends were trimmed by 1 base and 0 bases, with 12 bases remaining between them. The germline V gene has CDR1 MNHNS and CDR2 SASEGT. CDR3 bases: TGTGCCAGCAGTGAAGGGCGGAGACAGCTGAACACTGAAGCTTTCTTT. It is translated as CASSEGRRQLNTEAFF.

The chain carries TRBV20-1 and TRBJ2-1; D gene unclear. Trimming shortened V by 3 bases and J by 8 bases, and 5 bases separated the two germline ends. Germline CDR1 and CDR2: DFQATT and SNEGSKA (reference sequence). This CDR3 contains 10 residues. The CDR3 DNA is TGCAGTGCTAGCAGCTATGAGCAGTTCTTC. As protein: CSASSYEQFF.

This sequence joins TRBV2 and TRBJ1-6; D perhaps matches TRBD1 (6 bases). The ends were cut back, 6 bases at V and 5 bases at J, with 14 bases in the middle. From germline, CDR1 is SNHLY and CDR2 FYNNEI. This CDR3 is built from 15 residues. The CDR3 DNA is TGTGCCAGCAGGGTGACAGGTTCGGATAATTCACCCCTCCACTTT. Its protein is CASRVTGSDNSPLHF.

This clone was found a few times. The J gene is TRBJ1-1, the V gene TRBV6-5, with D hard to call. The CDR3 extends over 15 amino acids. Between the trimmed V and J ends, which lost 0 bases and 1 base, there was a span of 9 bases. Germline V gene data show CDR1 as MNHEY and CDR2 as SVGAGI. CDR3 DNA: TGTGCCAGCAGTTACTCGAACCGGGGGAACACTGAAGCTTTCTTT. Translated, it gives CASSYSNRGNTEAFF.

This sequence joins TRBV10-3 and TRBJ2-3; 8 bases line up with TRBD1. J lost 6 bases, V lost 0 bases, and 8 bases had no gene match. The length of the CDR3 is 16 residues. From germline, CDR1 is ENHRY and CDR2 SYGVKD. The CDR3: CAISESIGRGPDTQYF. CDR3 DNA: TGTGCCATCAGTGAGTCGATTGGCAGGGGGCCCGATACGCAGTATTTT.

The V gene is TRBV6-6, the J gene TRBJ2-5; TRBD2 aligns across 11 bases. Trimming took 8 bases from V and 5 from J; bases not matched to a gene: 7. Germline-derived CDR1 and CDR2 are MNHNY and SVGAGI (reference sequence). This CDR3 region has 14 residues. CDR3 sequence: CASRSGGAGETQYF. As DNA, the CDR3 is TGTGCCAGCCGTAGCGGGGGGGCTGGGGAGACCCAGTACTTC.

The chain employs TRBV19 and TRBJ2-2, with D unresolved. CDR1 LNHDA and CDR2 SQIVND come from the germline V gene (reference sequence). V lost 5 bases, J lost 3 bases, and 16 bases lay in between. This CDR3 has 16 amino acids. In DNA, the CDR3 is TGTGCCAGTAGTCCCCACCCCCCCGTATACACCGGGGAGCTGTTTTTT. Translated: CASSPHPPVYTGELFF. The complete variable domain, with remaining parts taken from reference TRBV19 and TRBJ2-2, reads DGGITQSPKYLFRKEGQNVTLSCEQNLNHDAMYWYRQDPGQGLRLIYYSQIVNDFQKGDIAEGYSVSREKKESFPLTVTSAQKNPTAFYLCASSPHPPVYTGELFFGEGSRLTVL.

This clone was detected only once. V gene TRBV13 combines with J gene TRBJ2-5, with D possibly called TRBD1 or TRBD2 (5 bases each). From germline, CDR1 is PRHDT and CDR2 FYEKMQ (reference sequence). The CDR3 sequence is 15 residues long. Trimming cost V 2 bases and J 3 bases, with 13 bases left between them. CDR3 DNA sequence: TGTGCCAGCAGCTTAACTGGTGGGGGTAAAGAGACCCAGTACTTC. It encodes CASSLTGGGKETQYF. Drawing the rest from reference TRBV13 and TRBJ2-5, the complete variable domain is AAGVIQSPRHLIKEKRETATLKCYPIPRHDTVYWYQQGPGQDPQFLISFYEKMQSDKGSIPDRFSAQQFSDYHSELNMSSLELGDSALYFCASSLTGGGKETQYFGPGTRLLVL.

This clone was picked up a small number of times. The J gene is TRBJ1-1, the V gene TRBV10-1, with 7 bases matching TRBD1. The germline gives CDR1 WNHNN, CDR2 SYGVQD (reference sequence). Trimming removed 4 bases from V and 1 base from J; junction bases left unmatched: 3. This CDR3 spans 14 amino acids. CDR3 DNA sequence: TGCGCCAGCAGTGCGCGGACAGGGAACACTGAAGCTTTCTTT. This sequence encodes CASSARTGNTEAFF.

The genes are TRBV5-1 and TRBJ1-5, with D possibly matching TRBD1 (5 bases). Trimming shortened V by 0 bases and J by 3 bases, and 10 bases separated the two germline ends. This CDR3 has 15 residues. Germline V gives CDR1 SGHRS, CDR2 YFSETQ. This CDR3 is CASSLVPGVNQPQHF. In DNA, the CDR3 is TGCGCCAGCAGCTTGGTTCCGGGGGTCAATCAGCCCCAGCATTTT.

In this sample, this clone turned up once. The rearrangement joins TRBV6-5 to TRBJ2-2; 11 bases agree with TRBD2. The CDR3 runs 16 residues. Germline CDR1 reads MNHEY; CDR2 reads SVGAGI. V dropped 2 bases and J dropped 6; count of bases not matched to a gene: 5. This CDR3 reads CASSYGWTSGPGELFF. The CDR3, as DNA: TGTGCCAGCAGTTACGGTTGGACTAGCGGGCCCGGGGAGCTGTTTTTT.

The chain is built from TRBV19 and TRBJ1-2; no definite D call. Germline values: CDR1 LNHDA, CDR2 SQIVND (reference sequence). The CDR3 runs to 12 residues. Trimming took 9 bases from V and 3 from J, leaving 11 bases between them. CDR3 nucleotides: TGTGCCAGCCATCAGACGTACTATGGCTACACCTTC. Translated: CASHQTYYGYTF.

The chain recombines TRBV27 with TRBJ1-1, with D perhaps TRBD1 (5 bases). Germline V lookup: CDR1 MNHEY, CDR2 SMNVEV (reference sequence). The V gene lost 5 bases and the J gene lost 5 bases, with 15 bases spanning the gap. The CDR3 is made up of 14 amino acids. Here the CDR3 reads CASSPRQTLTEAFF. In DNA form, the CDR3 reads TGTGCCAGCAGTCCAAGACAGACTTTGACTGAAGCTTTCTTT.

This chain links TRBV19 with TRBJ2-6; 8 nucleotides agree with TRBD1. Trimming cost V 6 bases and J 2 bases; bases outside gene matches: 0. The CDR3 is 14 amino acids. The V gene's germline CDR1 is LNHDA and CDR2 SQIVND (reference sequence). The CDR3 DNA sequence: TGTGCCAGTAGACAGGGGGCTGGGGCCAACGTCCTGACTTTC. Amino acid sequence: CASRQGAGANVLTF.

The V gene is TRBV7-9, the J gene TRBJ1-1, with 9 bases fitting TRBD1. In germline, CDR1 is SEHNR, CDR2 FQNEAQ (reference sequence). CDR3 length equals 13 residues. With V trimmed by 5 bases and J by 6 bases, 4 bases remained unmatched. CDR3 bases: TGTGCCAGCAGCCCCCGGGACAGGGCTGAAGCTTTCTTT. It codes for CASSPRDRAEAFF.

This chain connects TRBV13 to TRBJ1-5; D is perhaps TRBD1 (6 bases). CDR3 size: 14 residues. V was pared by 5 bases and J by 1 base, with 9 bases between. Germline V gene data show CDR1 as PRHDT and CDR2 as FYEKMQ (reference sequence). CDR3 coding DNA: TGTGCCAGCAGCCAAAGGGGGAGCAATCAGCCCCAGCATTTT. Translation gives CASSQRGSNQPQHF.

The chain links TRBV9 to TRBJ2-2; D possibly matches TRBD1 or TRBD2 (5 bases each). The germline V and J ends were trimmed by 0 bases and 0 bases, with 6 bases remaining between them. CDR3 length: 15 residues. Germline CDR1 reads SGDLS; CDR2 reads YYNGEE. The CDR3 reads CASSVGGSNTGELFF. CDR3 bases: TGTGCCAGCAGCGTAGGGGGGTCGAACACCGGGGAGCTGTTTTTT.

The chain uses TRBV15 and TRBJ2-7; 8 nucleotides line up with TRBD1. This CDR3 is 18 amino acids long. V was pared by 5 bases and J by 2 bases, with 17 bases of the junction left unmatched. CDR1 and CDR2 from the germline V gene are LNHNV and YYDKDF (reference sequence). The CDR3 spells CATSAHGWSGTGPYEQYF. CDR3 nucleotides: TGTGCCACCAGCGCACACGGTTGGTCCGGGACAGGTCCCTACGAGCAGTACTTC.

This clone has more than one count but fewer than ten. The chain carries TRBV9 and TRBJ2-5; D is unresolved. The length of the CDR3 is 14 residues. The ends were cut back, 1 base at V and 4 bases at J, with 11 bases in the middle. The germline V gene encodes CDR1 SGDLS and CDR2 YYNGEE. The chain's CDR3 is CASSVNEMSETQYF. The CDR3 bases are TGTGCCAGCAGCGTAAACGAGATGTCAGAGACCCAGTACTTC. Filled out from reference TRBV9 and TRBJ2-5, the complete variable domain reads DSGVTQTPKHLITATGQRVTLRCSPRSGDLSVYWYQQSLDQGLQFLIQYYNGEERAKGNILERFSAQQFPDLHSELNLSSLELGDSALYFCASSVNEMSETQYFGPGTRLLVL.

The chain joins TRBV19 to TRBJ1-5; 10 bases agree with TRBD1. The germline gives CDR1 LNHDA, CDR2 SQIVND (reference sequence). This CDR3 is 15 amino acids long. V lost 6 bases and J lost 3; bases outside the gene matches: 5. CDR3 bases: TGTGCCAGTAGGGCGGACAGGGGGTTCAATCAGCCCCAGCATTTT. This sequence encodes CASRADRGFNQPQHF.

The chain carries TRBV6-5 and TRBJ1-1; D perhaps matches TRBD1 (5 bases). The CDR3 extends over 13 amino acids. Germline assignment: CDR1 MNHEY and CDR2 SVGAGI. Trimming stripped 6 bases from V and 0 bases from J, with 8 bases between. DNA of the CDR3: TGTGCCAGCAGCGGGACGGTGAACACTGAAGCTTTCTTT. This sequence encodes CASSGTVNTEAFF.

This chain uses TRBV29-1 with TRBJ2-3; TRBD1 agrees at 7 bases. Germline-derived CDR1 and CDR2 are SQVTM and ANQGSEA. V was pared by 4 bases and J by 6 bases, with 4 bases of the junction left unmatched. The CDR3 has 12 amino acids. In nucleotides, the CDR3 is TGCAGCGTTGGCCCGACAGGGGATACGCAGTATTTT. Translation: CSVGPTGDTQYF.